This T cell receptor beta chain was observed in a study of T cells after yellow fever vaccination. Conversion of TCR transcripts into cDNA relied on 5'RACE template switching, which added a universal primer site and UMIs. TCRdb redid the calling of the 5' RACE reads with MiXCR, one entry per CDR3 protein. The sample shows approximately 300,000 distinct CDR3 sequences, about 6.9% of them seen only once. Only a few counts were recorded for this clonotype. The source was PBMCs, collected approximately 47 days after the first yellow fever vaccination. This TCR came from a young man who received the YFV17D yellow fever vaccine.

DNA of the CDR3: TGCGCCAGCAGCCAAGACTGGCAGGGTAATTCACCCCTCCACTTT. It encodes CASSQDWQGNSPLHF. The V call is TRBV4-3, the J call TRBJ1-6; a possible D gene is TRBD1 (5 bases). CDR3 length equals 15 residues. The germline V gene encodes CDR1 LGHNA and CDR2 YSLEER. V shed 0 bases and J shed 6 bases, with 9 bases lying between them.